This T cell receptor beta chain appears in the sequencing data of a study of T cell responses to AZD1222 COVID-19 vaccine. Generated by immunoSEQ multiplex PCR, the TCRdb table keeps only in-frame clones and is missing some. The sample has some 92,000 clones, 91% seen once. Findings and limits, study-wide: Donors were mostly white British, more females; clonal diversity possibly underestimated.

This CDR3 is 12 amino acids long. The germline V gene has CDR1 ENHRY and CDR2 SYGVKD. V lost 5 bases, J lost 9 bases, and 4 bases stayed unmatched. A note on this clone: Its cognate antigen is unknown.

V is TRBV10-3 and J is TRBJ1-2; 9 bases are a match to TRBD1. The receptor's source is an adult in good health. The source was peripheral blood, collected on day 0 of AZD1222 vaccination. This CDR3 is CAISRDRESYTF. For the CDR3, the DNA is TGTGCCATCAGTCGGGACAGGGAGAGCTACACCTTC.